Each of the 24 T cell receptor beta chains below was sequenced from the same sample in a study of T cells in Graves' hyperthyroidism and ophthalmopathy. Amplification of TCR beta CDR3 regions used RNA as the template. During a first-round RT-PCR of the TCR CDR3, the HTBI primer set was used. One entry per CDR3 protein, called by TCRdb with MiXCR from the multiplex PCR reads. Seen here are 250,000 to 350,000 distinct CDR3 sequences, approximately 15% observed once, and the top ten hold around a third. The sample taken for sequencing was blood. These receptor sequences come from a man aged 25 to 45 with Graves' hyperthyroidism.

This clonotype has more than one count but fewer than ten. This may be a read error, as it is one base from a much larger clone. The chain employs TRBV12-3 or TRBV12-4 and TRBJ2-1, with a possible D match to TRBD1 (6 bases). Trimming removed 6 bases from V and 14 bases from J, with 17 bases in between. This CDR3 comprises 12 residues. CDR3 nucleotide sequence: TGTGCCAGCAGGGGGCGAAACGGGACAAAGTTCTTC. Its protein is CASRGRNGTKFF.

The gene calls are TRBV19 and TRBJ2-3, with TRBD2 matching 10 bases. The CDR3 has 15 residues. CDR1 and CDR2 (germline): LNHDA, SQIVND (reference sequence). With 2 bases clipped from V and 5 bases from J, the junction kept 4 bases outside the gene matches. CDR3 loop: CASSILLAGVDTQYF. The CDR3 bases are TGTGCCAGTAGTATATTGCTAGCGGGAGTAGATACGCAGTATTTT.

This clonotype was counted ten times or more. The genes are TRBV18 and TRBJ2-4, with D perhaps TRBD1 (5 bases). The germline V and J ends were trimmed by 4 bases and 5 bases, with 21 bases remaining between them. CDR1 is KGHSH and CDR2 is LQKENI in the germline V gene. This CDR3 has 17 amino acids. The CDR3 loop reads CASSQASRDLSQNIQYF. The DNA for the CDR3 is TGTGCCAGCTCACAAGCGAGCAGGGATCTCAGCCAAAACATTCAGTACTTC.

This clonotype has ten or more counts. At one boundary the junction diverges from the germline segment, which might be a read error. The chain recombines TRBV12-3 or TRBV12-4 with TRBJ2-1; 12 bases agree with TRBD2. The CDR3 consists of 14 residues. CDR3 sequence (DNA): TGTGCCAGCACTAGCGGGAGGGCCTATAATGAGCAGTTCTTC. As protein: CASTSGRAYNEQFF.

This clonotype was counted many times. J is TRBJ1-6 and V is TRBV12-3 or TRBV12-4; tentatively, D is TRBD1 (5 bases). The V end was cut by 6 bases, the J end by 12 bases, with 15 bases between. This CDR3 is 13 amino acids long. CDR3: CASSLRGWGPLHF. DNA of the CDR3: TGTGCCAGCAGCTTACGGGGGTGGGGACCCCTCCACTTT.

This clonotype was observed many times. This sequence joins TRBV6-1 and TRBJ2-5; 11 bases line up with TRBD1. Trimming cost V 5 bases and J 4 bases; bases outside gene matches: 6. The germline CDR1 and CDR2 sequences are MNHNS and SASEGT. There are 15 residues in the CDR3. The CDR3 spells CASSLDRGPRETQYF. The CDR3 DNA reads TGTGCCAGCAGTTTGGACAGGGGGCCCCGAGAGACCCAGTACTTC.

V and J are TRBV20-1 and TRBJ2-2; the D is unclear. The V and J ends lost 5 bases and 2 bases respectively, with 6 bases between them. Germline CDR1 and CDR2: DFQATT and SNEGSKA (reference sequence). The CDR3 spans 12 residues. CDR3 DNA sequence: TGCAGTGCTCGCAGAAACACCGGGGAGCTGTTTTTT. This encodes CSARRNTGELFF.

This clonotype has ten or more counts. V gene TRBV12-3 or TRBV12-4 combines with J gene TRBJ2-7; D is uncertain. V lost 7 bases and J 0 bases, leaving 7 bases between the germline ends. This CDR3 contains 12 residues. CDR3 loop: CASMADSYEQYF. The CDR3 region has the DNA TGTGCCAGCATGGCGGACTCCTACGAGCAGTACTTC.

This chain joins TRBV11-1 and TRBJ2-5; a possible D gene is TRBD1 (5 bases). Germline lookup yields CDR1 SGHAT and CDR2 FQDESV (reference sequence). V gave up 6 bases and J gave up 5 bases, with 22 bases separating them. The CDR3 length is 16 residues. The CDR3 DNA reads TGTGCCAGCAGGCACCGAGACAAGGGGCCATCTGAGACCCAGTACTTC. Translation gives CASRHRDKGPSETQYF.

V is TRBV15 and J is TRBJ1-1; a weak D match, TRBD1 (5 bases). V lost 4 bases and J lost 1, with 22 bases in between. CDR1 is LNHNV, CDR2 YYDKDF, per germline (reference sequence). The CDR3 consists of 18 residues. The DNA of the CDR3 is TGTGCCACCAGCAACGACAGCGCTTTAATCGCGGGGAACACTGAAGCTTTCTTT. It codes for CATSNDSALIAGNTEAFF.

This clonotype was observed many times. The chain couples TRBV5-7 to TRBJ2-1; D not certain. TRBV5-7 is flagged as an ORF with uncertain function. V was cut by 4 bases and J by 0 bases, with 11 bases left in between. This CDR3 is 15 amino acids long. The CDR3 here is CASSLDQSSYNEQFF. The CDR3 coding sequence is TGTGCCAGCAGCCTGGACCAAAGCTCCTACAATGAGCAGTTCTTC.

This clonotype came up a few times. The rearrangement joins TRBV6-2 or TRBV6-3 to TRBJ1-2; D unresolved. Trimming removed 1 base at V and 4 bases at J, with 7 bases between. This CDR3 is 13 amino acids long. Germline lookup yields CDR1 MNHEY and CDR2 SVGEGT. The CDR3, as DNA: TGTGCCAGCAGTTACTTGGCAAGCTATGGCTACACCTTC. It is translated as CASSYLASYGYTF.

This clonotype was counted between two and nine times. V and J are TRBV9 and TRBJ2-1; unclear D gene. V lost 4 bases and J lost 3, with 17 bases in between. Germline CDR1 reads SGDLS; CDR2 reads YYNGEE. This CDR3 has 16 amino acids. Here the CDR3 reads CASSSTPLTVYNEQFF. For the CDR3, the DNA is TGTGCCAGCAGCTCGACCCCGTTGACTGTCTACAATGAGCAGTTCTTC.

This clonotype was counted at least ten times. The chain couples TRBV7-8 to TRBJ2-6; TRBD2 matches 10 bases. J lost 0 bases, V lost 0 bases, and 2 bases had no gene match. The germline gives CDR1 SGHVS, CDR2 FQNEAQ. There are 18 residues in the CDR3. The chain's CDR3 is CASSLARLAGSGANVLTF. CDR3 sequence (DNA): TGTGCCAGCAGCTTAGCGAGACTAGCGGGCTCTGGGGCCAACGTCCTGACTTTC. Supplemented by reference TRBV7-8 and TRBJ2-6, the full variable domain reads GAGVSQSPRYKVAKRGQDVALRCDPISGHVSLFWYQQALGQGPEFLTYFQNEAQLDKSGLPSDRFFAERPEGSVSTLKIQRTQQEDSAVYLCASSLARLAGSGANVLTFGAGSRLTVL.

This chain links TRBV19 with TRBJ1-1; D is ambiguous. CDR1 is LNHDA and CDR2 is SQIVND in the germline V gene (reference sequence). Trimming cost V 4 bases and J 4 bases, with 13 bases left between them. The CDR3 runs 14 residues. CDR3 coding DNA: TGTGCCAGTAGTAGTAGGGTTAGAGTCACTGAAGCTTTCTTT. As protein: CASSSRVRVTEAFF.

The V and J genes are TRBV6-1 and TRBJ1-3; D call uncertain. The length of the CDR3 is 15 residues. Germline V lookup: CDR1 MNHNS, CDR2 SASEGT. The V end was cut by 8 bases, the J end by 1 base, with 15 bases between. The CDR3 reads CASGRAGVSGNTIYF. The CDR3 nucleotides read TGTGCCAGCGGGCGGGCTGGGGTGTCTGGAAACACCATATATTTT.

This clonotype was observed many times. The chain has TRBV5-5 and TRBJ1-2; tentatively, D is TRBD1 (6 bases). The V gene's germline CDR1 is SGHKS and CDR2 YYEKEE (reference sequence). The CDR3 length is 15 residues. Trimming took 4 bases from V and 6 from J, leaving 19 bases between them. The CDR3 bases are TGTGCCAGCAGCCCTGGACCCAACAGGGCGGATGGCTACACCTTC. Translating it yields CASSPGPNRADGYTF.

This clonotype has ten or more counts. V usage is TRBV20-1 and J usage is TRBJ2-1, with D maybe TRBD2 (5 bases). Germline CDR1 and CDR2: DFQATT and SNEGSKA (reference sequence). The germline V and J ends were trimmed by 0 bases and 6 bases, with 15 bases remaining between them. The CDR3 has 15 residues. The CDR3 spells CSARELSLAPNEQFF. The CDR3 nucleotides read TGCAGTGCTAGAGAATTGTCTCTAGCCCCCAATGAGCAGTTCTTC.

In its sample, this clonotype was seen many times. The J gene is TRBJ1-1, the V gene TRBV5-1; no reliable D call. Germline values: CDR1 SGHRS, CDR2 YFSETQ. CDR3 length: 15 residues. V was pared by 4 bases and J by 1 base, with 14 bases between. The chain's CDR3 is CASSPPGRRNTEAFF. CDR3 sequence (DNA): TGCGCCAGCAGCCCTCCAGGACGGAGGAACACTGAAGCTTTCTTT.

This chain joins TRBV2 and TRBJ1-1; D remains ambiguous. CDR3 length equals 13 residues. Per the germline V gene, CDR1 is SNHLY and CDR2 is FYNNEI. The germline V and J ends were trimmed by 4 bases and 9 bases, with 15 bases remaining between them. CDR3 nucleotide sequence: TGTGCCAGCAGTGGCGTTTTGACCGGTCAAGCTTTCTTT. It codes for CASSGVLTGQAFF.

The CDR3 coding sequence is TGTGCCAGCAGCCTCGGACAGCCTGAGCAGTTCTTC. Its translation is CASSLGQPEQFF. The chain recombines TRBV5-5 with TRBJ2-1, with D perhaps TRBD1 (6 bases). The CDR3 loop spans 12 amino acids. Per the germline V gene, CDR1 is SGHKS and CDR2 is YYEKEE (reference sequence). Trimming stripped 4 bases from V and 9 bases from J, with 11 bases between.

This clonotype was recorded at least ten times. This chain links TRBV3-1 with TRBJ2-5, with D unresolved. Trimming cost V 0 bases and J 4 bases, with 12 bases left between them. Germline values: CDR1 LGHDT, CDR2 YNNKEL (reference sequence). The CDR3 loop spans 15 amino acids. The CDR3 DNA follows: TGTGCCAGCAGCCAAGATGGCGGATTTGGAGAGACCCAGTACTTC. Encoded protein: CASSQDGGFGETQYF.

This clonotype has just a few counts. The chain carries TRBV10-1 and TRBJ2-7; D might be TRBD1 (6 bases). The CDR3 is 13 amino acids. Trimming took off 4 bases at V and 4 bases at J, with 11 bases between the two ends. Germline V gene lookup returns CDR1 WNHNN and CDR2 SYGVQD (reference sequence). In nucleotides, the CDR3 is TGCGCCAGCAGTGCGCCCGGGACATACGAGCAGTACTTC. Residues: CASSAPGTYEQYF.

This clonotype was observed a few times. V usage is TRBV14 and J usage is TRBJ2-3; perhaps TRBD1 as D (6 bases). V was trimmed by 4 bases and J by 5 bases, leaving 10 bases between them. CDR3 length equals 13 residues. CDR1 is SGHDN, CDR2 FVKESK, per germline. CDR3 region: CASSPQTGDTQYF. In DNA, the CDR3 is TGTGCCAGCAGCCCTCAGACAGGAGATACGCAGTATTTT.